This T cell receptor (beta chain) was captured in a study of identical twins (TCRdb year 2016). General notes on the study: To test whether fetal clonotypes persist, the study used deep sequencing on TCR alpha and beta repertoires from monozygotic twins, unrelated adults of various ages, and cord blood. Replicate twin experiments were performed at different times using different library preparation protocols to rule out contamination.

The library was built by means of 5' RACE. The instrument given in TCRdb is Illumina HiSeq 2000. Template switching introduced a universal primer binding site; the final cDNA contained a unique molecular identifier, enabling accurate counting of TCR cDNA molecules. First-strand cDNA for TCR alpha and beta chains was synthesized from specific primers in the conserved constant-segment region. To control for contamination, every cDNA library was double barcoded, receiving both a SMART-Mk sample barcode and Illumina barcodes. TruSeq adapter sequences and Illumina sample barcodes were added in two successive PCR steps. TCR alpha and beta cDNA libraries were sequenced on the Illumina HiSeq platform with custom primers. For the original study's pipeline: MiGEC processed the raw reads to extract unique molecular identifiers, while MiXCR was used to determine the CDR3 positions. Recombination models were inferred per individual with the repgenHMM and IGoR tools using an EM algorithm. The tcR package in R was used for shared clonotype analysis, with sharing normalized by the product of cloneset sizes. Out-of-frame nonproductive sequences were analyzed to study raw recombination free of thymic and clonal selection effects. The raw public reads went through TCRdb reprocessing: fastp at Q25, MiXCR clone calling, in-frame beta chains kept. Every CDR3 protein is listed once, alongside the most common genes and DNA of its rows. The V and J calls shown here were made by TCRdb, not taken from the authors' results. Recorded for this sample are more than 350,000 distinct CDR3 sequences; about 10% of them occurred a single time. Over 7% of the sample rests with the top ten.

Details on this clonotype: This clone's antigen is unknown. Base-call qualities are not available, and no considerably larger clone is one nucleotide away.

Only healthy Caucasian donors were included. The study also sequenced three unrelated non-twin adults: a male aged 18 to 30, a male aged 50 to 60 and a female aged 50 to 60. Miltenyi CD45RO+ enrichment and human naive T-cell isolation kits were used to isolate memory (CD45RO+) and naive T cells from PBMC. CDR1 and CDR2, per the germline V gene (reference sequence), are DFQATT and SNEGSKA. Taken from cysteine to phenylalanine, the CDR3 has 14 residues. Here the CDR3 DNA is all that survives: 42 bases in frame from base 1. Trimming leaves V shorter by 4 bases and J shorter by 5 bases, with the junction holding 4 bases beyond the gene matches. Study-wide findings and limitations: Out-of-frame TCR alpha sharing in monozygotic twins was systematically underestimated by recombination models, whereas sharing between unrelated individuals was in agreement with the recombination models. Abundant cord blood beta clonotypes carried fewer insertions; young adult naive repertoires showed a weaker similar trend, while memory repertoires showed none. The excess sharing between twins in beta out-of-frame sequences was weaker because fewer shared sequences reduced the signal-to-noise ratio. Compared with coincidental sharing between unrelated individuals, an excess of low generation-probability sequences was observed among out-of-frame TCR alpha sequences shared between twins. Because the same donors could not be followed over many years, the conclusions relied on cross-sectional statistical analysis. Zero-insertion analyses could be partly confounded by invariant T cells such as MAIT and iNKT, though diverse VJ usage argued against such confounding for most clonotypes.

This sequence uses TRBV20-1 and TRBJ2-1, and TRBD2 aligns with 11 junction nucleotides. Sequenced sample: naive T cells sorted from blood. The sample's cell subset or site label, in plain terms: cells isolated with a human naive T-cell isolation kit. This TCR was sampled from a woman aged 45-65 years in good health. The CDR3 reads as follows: CSAKGLAVHNEQFF. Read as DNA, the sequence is TGCAGTGCTAAGGGACTAGCGGTTCACAATGAGCAGTTCTTC.